These 3 T cell receptor beta chains share one sample of origin, sequenced in a study of T cell responses to AZD1222 COVID-19 vaccine. This table comes from immunoSEQ multiplex PCR, and its TCRdb copy is limited to in-frame clones, with some not included. The sample lists approximately 190,000 clones, 92% occurring once. The starting material was peripheral blood, obtained on day 0 of AZD1222 vaccination. Receptor source: an adult in good health.

J is TRBJ1-2 and V is TRBV4-2, with TRBD1 identical over 7 bases. The CDR3 is 14 residues long. The V and J ends lost 4 bases and 7 bases, in that order; junction bases with no gene match: 9. Germline V gives CDR1 LGHNA, CDR2 YNFKEQ. For the CDR3, the DNA is TGTGCCAGCAGCCGGGATACAGGGGACGGTGGCTACACCTTC. Protein: CASSRDTGDGGYTF.

The rearrangement links TRBV12-3 or TRBV12-4 to TRBJ2-1; D may be TRBD1 or TRBD2 (5 bases each). The V end lost 5 bases, the J end lost 7 bases, and 12 bases lay between the germline ends. This CDR3 is 13 amino acids long. CDR3 amino acids: CASSRGQMNEQFF. The CDR3 DNA sequence: TGTGCCAGCAGTCGGGGCCAAATGAATGAGCAGTTCTTC.

This clone showed up just once. The chain couples TRBV6-4 to TRBJ2-3, with 11 bases aligning to TRBD1. The CDR3 is made up of 16 amino acids. Germline CDR1 is MRHNA and CDR2 is SNTAGT. Losses at the gene ends were 3 bases for V and 1 base for J; bases not matched to a gene: 3. CDR3 sequence reads: CASSEAGQGGTDTQYF. The CDR3 bases are TGTGCCAGCAGTGAGGCGGGACAGGGGGGCACAGATACGCAGTATTTT.